Listed below are T cell receptor beta chains from one sample, sequenced in a study of T-cell memory formation after mild COVID-19. TCRdb redid the calling of the 5' RACE reads with MiXCR, one entry per CDR3 protein. Among about 16,000 distinct CDR3 sequences listed, roughly 21% were seen once. Sequences were obtained from PBMCs or a T cell subset sorted from them (not recorded which). All receptors come from a man in his late teens or twenties who had mild COVID-19 (a few samples of this study predate the infection). Cell type and time point are not known. Both conserved end residues are part of each CDR3. The D gene is left open where the match is weak. Only part of the rows carry a size: once, few, many, or a class if the clone is expanded.

>TRBJ2-4|TRBD2|many|TRBV6-2/TRBV6-3
TGTGCCAGCAGTTACTCACTGCGGGGGGCCAAACCAGCCAAAAACATTCAGTACTTC
CASSYSLRGAKPAKNIQYF
>TRBJ2-1|TRBD2|many|TRBV5-1
TGCGCCAGCAGCCTTGGACTAGCTAACTACAATGAGCAGTTCTTC
CASSLGLANYNEQFF
>TRBJ1-2|.|many|TRBV7-9
TGTGCCAGCAGCTTAGACAGGGTTCGGAGTGGCTACACCTTC
CASSLDRVRSGYTF
>TRBJ2-4|.|many|TRBV29-1
TGCAGCGTTACCCCCCAGGGGCGGAGGTACGGGATTCAGTACTTC
CSVTPQGRRYGIQYF
>TRBJ2-7|.|many|TRBV7-9
TGTGCCAGCAGCTTACCAAGAGGCCTATGGCACGAGCAGTACTTC
CASSLPRGLWHEQYF
>TRBJ2-7|.|many|TRBV11-2
TGTGCCAGCAGCTCCCTAAGCGAGCAGTACTTC
CASSSLSEQYF
>TRBJ2-1|TRBD1|many|TRBV6-2/TRBV6-3
TGTGCCAGCAGTCTGTCAGTCGGACAGGGATCATACAATGAGCAGTTCTTC
CASSLSVGQGSYNEQFF
>TRBJ2-7|TRBD2|.|TRBV6-5
TGTGCCAGCAGTCGTCGAACCGGGGGGGCCGAGGACTACGAGCAGTACTTC
CASSRRTGGAEDYEQYF
>TRBJ2-2|.|many|TRBV2
TGTGCCAGCAGAACGGAGAGGGGACTCCACCTTCGCACCGGGGAGCTGTTTTTT
CASRTERGLHLRTGELFF
>TRBJ1-5|.|many|TRBV6-2/TRBV6-3
TGTGCCGTAAACGCCATACGTGGAAATCAGCCCCAGCATTTT
CAVNAIRGNQPQHF
>TRBJ1-1|.|many|TRBV29-1
TGCAGCGTTCGGCGGGGAGCGAACACTGAAGCTTTCTTT
CSVRRGANTEAFF
>TRBJ1-1|.|few|TRBV29-1
TGCAGCGTTGAGATAGGGATGGAGAACACTGAAGCTTTCTTT
CSVEIGMENTEAFF
>TRBJ1-6|.|.|TRBV5-6
TGTGCCAGCAGGGGTAAGGGGCCACCCTATAATTCACCCCTCCACTTT
CASRGKGPPYNSPLHF
>TRBJ1-5|.|.|TRBV6-5
TGTGCCAGCAGTTACTCGATCGGGGGGTCAGCGCCCCAGCATTTT
CASSYSIGGSAPQHF
>TRBJ1-6|.|.|TRBV7-6
TGTGCCAGCAGCATAACCTCGGGCAGGGATCGTTCACCCCTCCACTTT
CASSITSGRDRSPLHF
>TRBJ2-7|.|many|TRBV6-2/TRBV6-3
TGTGCCAGCAGACATAGGCGCTACGAGCAGTACTTC
CASRHRRYEQYF